A single sample is the source of the 20 T cell receptor beta chains below, sequenced in a study of human T cells and chemical hapten exposure. MiXCR, run by TCRdb on the RACE reads, gives a single entry per CDR3 protein. The top ten clones hold 3.4% of a sample with some 65,000 distinct CDR3 sequences, about 6.5% of them seen once. Time point here: healthy volunteer bleed at 6 weeks. It was from unfractionated whole blood that total RNA was extracted. The material sequenced was whole blood. The receptors shown here come from a female donor in good health. Some clones in this sample may be carry-over from other donors' samples.

This clonotype was seen ten or more times. The chain carries TRBV7-9 and TRBJ2-1; the D gene is possibly TRBD1 (5 bases). V lost 6 bases and J 8 bases, leaving 17 bases between the germline ends. Germline V gene sequence: CDR1 SEHNR, CDR2 FQNEAQ (reference sequence). There are 14 residues in the CDR3. The CDR3 reads CASSKKVQGYEQFF. The CDR3 DNA follows: TGTGCCAGCAGTAAAAAAGTGCAGGGCTATGAGCAGTTCTTC. Full variable domain (missing parts from reference TRBV7-9 and TRBJ2-1): DTGVSQNPRHKITKRGQNVTFRCDPISEHNRLYWYRQTLGQGPEFLTYFQNEAQLEKSRLLSDRFSAERPKGSFSTLEIQRTEQGDSAMYLCASSKKVQGYEQFFGPGTRLTVL.

In its sample, this clonotype was seen many times. The chain links TRBV12-3 or TRBV12-4 to TRBJ1-2; D not resolved. The CDR3 is made up of 13 amino acids. V shed 1 base and J shed 8 bases, with 11 bases lying between them. The CDR3 protein is CASSLETLDGYTF. The CDR3 DNA is TGTGCCAGCAGTTTAGAGACACTTGACGGCTACACCTTC.

This rearrangement joins TRBV2 to TRBJ1-2; no clear D gene. CDR3 size: 12 residues. With 11 bases removed from V and 4 bases from J, the gap between germline ends came to 14 bases. Germline CDR1 and CDR2: SNHLY and FYNNEI. CDR3 nucleotide sequence: TGTGCCGGAAGAAACGGAGCCTATGGCTACACCTTC. Its protein is CAGRNGAYGYTF.

The table lists this clonotype with many counts. The chain couples TRBV6-1 to TRBJ2-1; 7 nucleotides line up with TRBD2. Germline CDR1 reads MNHNS; CDR2 reads SASEGT. This CDR3 is 16 amino acids long. After removal of 4 bases from V and 7 bases from J, the junction contained 13 bases not matched to a gene. As DNA, the CDR3 is TGTGCCAGCAGTGGCCTGGGTAGGACTAGTAAGAATGAGCAGTTCTTC. Translating it yields CASSGLGRTSKNEQFF.

This clonotype has a count of ten or more. The chain joins TRBV5-4 to TRBJ1-2, with D tentatively TRBD1 (5 bases). V was trimmed by 2 bases and J by 7 bases, leaving 12 bases between them. CDR3 length: 13 residues. Germline V gene sequence: CDR1 SGHNT, CDR2 YYREEE (reference sequence). CDR3 protein: CASSFGREGGYTF. DNA for the CDR3: TGTGCCAGCAGCTTTGGCAGGGAGGGTGGCTACACCTTC.

This clonotype turned up a few times. The chain recombines TRBV27 with TRBJ1-5; the D gene is possibly TRBD1 (5 bases). This CDR3 has 17 amino acids. CDR1 and CDR2 (germline): MNHEY, SMNVEV (reference sequence). V was pared by 0 bases and J by 2 bases, with 14 bases between. DNA for the CDR3: TGTGCCAGCAGTTTATCGGGCAGGGAGTATGGCAATCAGCCCCAGCATTTT. This codes for CASSLSGREYGNQPQHF.

In its sample, this clonotype was seen once. The chain recombines TRBV19 with TRBJ1-1; tentatively, D is TRBD1 (6 bases). Germline CDR1 reads LNHDA; CDR2 reads SQIVND (reference sequence). The CDR3 covers 15 residues. V was shortened by 4 bases and J by 1 base, with 13 bases between the two germline ends. The CDR3 coding sequence is TGTGCCAGTAGTACGCAAGGGGGGACGAACACTGAAGCTTTCTTT. It codes for CASSTQGGTNTEAFF.

J is TRBJ2-7 and V is TRBV3-1; D uncertain. Trimming shortened V by 2 bases and J by 4 bases, and 12 bases separated the two germline ends. Germline CDR1 is LGHDT and CDR2 is YNNKEL (reference sequence). CDR3 size: 14 residues. For the CDR3, the DNA is TGTGCCAGCAGCCAATTTGGCGCCCCGTACGAGCAGTACTTC. This encodes CASSQFGAPYEQYF.

In this sample, this clonotype turned up many times. This sequence joins TRBV9 and TRBJ2-5, with 7 bases lining up with TRBD2. Germline CDR1 and CDR2: SGDLS and YYNGEE. J lost 5 bases, V lost 0 bases, and 7 bases had no gene match. This CDR3 spans 15 amino acids. CDR3 nucleotide sequence: TGTGCCAGCAGCGTAGGTAGCGGGCGAGGGGAGACCCAGTACTTC. This codes for CASSVGSGRGETQYF.

This rearrangement joins TRBV12-3 or TRBV12-4 to TRBJ2-7; D unresolved. The CDR3 sequence is 13 residues long. V gave up 2 bases and J gave up 4 bases, with 9 bases separating them. CDR3 in DNA: TGTGCCAGCAGTTTAAAGGGTTGGTACGAGCAGTACTTC. Its translation is CASSLKGWYEQYF.

In this sample, this clonotype turned up a few times. This chain joins TRBV6-1 and TRBJ2-5, with TRBD2 matching 8 bases. The germline gives CDR1 MNHNS, CDR2 SASEGT. J gave up 2 bases and V 2 bases, and 4 bases lay outside the gene matches. The CDR3 is 15 amino acids. Here the CDR3 reads CASSELAGLQETQYF. CDR3 coding DNA: TGTGCCAGCAGTGAATTAGCGGGACTTCAAGAGACCCAGTACTTC.

At least ten counts were recorded for this clonotype. The rearrangement links TRBV29-1 to TRBJ1-1, with 7 positions matching TRBD1. CDR1 and CDR2 (germline): SQVTM, ANQGSEA. J was trimmed by 1 base and V by 5 bases; bases with no gene match: 13. The CDR3 contains 16 residues. As DNA, the CDR3 is TGCAGCGTTCACCGGGACAGCACCCTGGGGAACACTGAAGCTTTCTTT. This gives the protein CSVHRDSTLGNTEAFF.

This clonotype was seen a handful of times. The V call is TRBV29-1, the J call TRBJ2-3, with 10 bases fitting TRBD2. The junction had 11 bases not matched to a gene; V was cut back by 7 bases and J by 1 base. This CDR3 has 16 residues. The germline gives CDR1 SQVTM, CDR2 ANQGSEA. CDR3 amino acids: CSAVFLAGVRTDTQYF. The DNA of the CDR3 is TGCAGCGCTGTCTTCCTAGCGGGAGTGCGCACAGATACGCAGTATTTT.

V gene TRBV14 combines with J gene TRBJ1-1, with 7 bases that match TRBD1. The CDR3 consists of 15 residues. Germline V CDR1 and CDR2: SGHDN, FVKESK. Losses at the gene ends were 4 bases for V and 3 bases for J; bases not matched to a gene: 8. CDR3 protein: CASSPRQGVYTEAFF. Here the CDR3 DNA reads TGTGCCAGCAGCCCAAGACAGGGAGTTTACACTGAAGCTTTCTTT.

A few counts support this clonotype. The gene calls are TRBV19 and TRBJ1-5; D is uncertain. The CDR3 is 12 residues long. Looked up from germline, CDR1 is LNHDA and CDR2 is SQIVND (reference sequence). The V end was cut by 5 bases, the J end by 3 bases, with 5 bases between. The chain's CDR3 is CASSHPNQPQHF. The CDR3, as DNA: TGTGCCAGTAGTCACCCCAATCAGCCCCAGCATTTT.

There are a few counts of this clonotype. The chain recombines TRBV11-2 with TRBJ2-3; D gene ambiguous. Trimming took 4 bases from V and 5 from J, leaving 13 bases between them. Germline loops: CDR1 SGHAT, CDR2 FQNNGV. This CDR3 contains 14 residues. In DNA, the CDR3 is TGTGCCAGCAGCTCAAGCGTCGGTGAAGATACGCAGTATTTT. Its translation is CASSSSVGEDTQYF.

The table lists this clonotype with a few counts. V gene TRBV6-5 combines with J gene TRBJ2-6; TRBD1 aligns across 7 bases. Per the germline V gene, CDR1 is MNHEY and CDR2 is SVGAGI. CDR3 length: 14 residues. Germline trimming cut 8 bases from V and 2 bases from J; bases unmatched to any gene: 3. This CDR3 is CASWGTAGANVLTF. In nucleotides, the CDR3 is TGTGCCAGCTGGGGGACAGCTGGGGCCAACGTCCTGACTTTC.

Only a few counts were recorded for this clonotype. The genes are TRBV6-1 and TRBJ2-2; 9 positions agree with TRBD1. There are 15 residues in the CDR3. J lost 3 bases, V lost 6 bases, and 5 bases had no gene match. Germline loops: CDR1 MNHNS, CDR2 SASEGT. Written as DNA, the CDR3 is TGTGCCAGCAGCAGCACAGGGGGCTACACCGGGGAGCTGTTTTTT. It encodes CASSSTGGYTGELFF.

Turning to this clonotype: This clone may be a read error of a much larger clone one base away. The V and J genes are TRBV19 and TRBJ1-2; D uncertain. The CDR3 is 14 residues long. CDR1 LNHDA and CDR2 SQIVND come from the germline V gene (reference sequence). In DNA form, the CDR3 reads TGTGCCAGTAGTATCGGCGGGCGAAACTATGGCTTCACCTTC. Protein product: CASSIGGRNYGFTF.

This clonotype was recorded many times. The rearrangement links TRBV6-5 to TRBJ2-7; 8 bases are a match to TRBD1. This CDR3 is 15 amino acids long. The germline V gene encodes CDR1 MNHEY and CDR2 SVGAGI. J gave up 5 bases and V 1 base, and 7 bases lay outside the gene matches. The CDR3 region has the DNA TGTGCCAGCAGTTACTTCCGGGACAGGCTGAACGAGCAGTACTTC. Translated, it gives CASSYFRDRLNEQYF.